This TCR beta chain comes out of a study of CD8 T cells in ankylosing spondylitis. This clonotype was counted many times. As yet, its antigen is unknown. The authors made TCR beta libraries by quantitative 5'-RACE with molecular barcodes. TCRdb re-analysed the 5' RACE reads in MiXCR, keeping a single row per CDR3 protein. Of roughly 250,000 distinct CDR3 sequences in the sample, about 10% were seen once. The CDR3 is 14 residues long. Trimming stripped 3 bases from V and 6 bases from J, with 14 bases between. Study findings and constraints: Ankylosing spondylitis blood appeared to carry a characteristic TCR beta motif of roughly 8 highly homologous variants.

Sequenced sample: blood, either unsorted or a sorted T cell fraction (not recorded which). This chain connects TRBV12-3 or TRBV12-4 to TRBJ2-5; D is undetermined. The clonotype originates from a male donor with ankylosing spondylitis or in good health (not recorded which). CDR3 sequence (DNA): TGTGCCAGCAGTTTGAGACCCCAAGGGAAGACCCAGTACTTC. Protein product: CASSLRPQGKTQYF.